The present entry profiles one T cell receptor beta chain with its context. Its antigen is as yet unknown. This table comes from immunoSEQ multiplex PCR, and its TCRdb copy is limited to in-frame clones, with some not included. The sample carries fewer than 15,000 clones, roughly 80% recorded once. These data are taken from a study of tumor-infiltrating lymphocytes in localized non-small cell lung cancer. Germline CDR1 and CDR2: SGHVS and FNYEAQ. This CDR3 has 14 amino acids. Trimming pared 5 bases from V and 5 bases from J, leaving 10 bases between. Study-wide points: TCR sequencing covered a subset of patients with enough tissue. Each assay used a separate piece of the same tissue. Compared with uninvolved lung, tumors showed higher T cell infiltration by TCRbeta sequencing.

The clonotype originates from a human donor with non-small cell lung cancer. What was sequenced was uninvolved lung tissue not adjacent to the tumor. This rearrangement joins TRBV7-6 to TRBJ1-6; D not resolved. The CDR3 region is CASSQDGHNSPLHF. The CDR3 nucleotides read TGTGCCAGCAGCCAGGACGGCCATAATTCACCCCTCCACTTT.